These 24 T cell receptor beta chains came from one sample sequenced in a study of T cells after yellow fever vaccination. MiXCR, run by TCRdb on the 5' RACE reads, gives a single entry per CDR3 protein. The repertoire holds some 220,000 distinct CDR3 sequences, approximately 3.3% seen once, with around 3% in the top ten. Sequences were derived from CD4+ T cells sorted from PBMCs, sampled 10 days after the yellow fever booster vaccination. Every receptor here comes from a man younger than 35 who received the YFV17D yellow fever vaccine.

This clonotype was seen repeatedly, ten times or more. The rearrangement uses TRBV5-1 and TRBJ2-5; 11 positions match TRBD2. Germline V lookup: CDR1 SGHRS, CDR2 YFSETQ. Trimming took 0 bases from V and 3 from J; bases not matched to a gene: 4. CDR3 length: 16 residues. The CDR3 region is CASSLAPGLAEETQYF. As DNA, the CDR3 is TGCGCCAGCAGCTTGGCCCCGGGACTAGCGGAAGAGACCCAGTACTTC.

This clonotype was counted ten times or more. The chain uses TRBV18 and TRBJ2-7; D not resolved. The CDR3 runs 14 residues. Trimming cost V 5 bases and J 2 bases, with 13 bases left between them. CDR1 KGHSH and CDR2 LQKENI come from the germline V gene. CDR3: CASSSLGNPYEQYV. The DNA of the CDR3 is TGTGCCAGCTCATCTCTGGGTAACCCCTACGAGCAGTACGTC.

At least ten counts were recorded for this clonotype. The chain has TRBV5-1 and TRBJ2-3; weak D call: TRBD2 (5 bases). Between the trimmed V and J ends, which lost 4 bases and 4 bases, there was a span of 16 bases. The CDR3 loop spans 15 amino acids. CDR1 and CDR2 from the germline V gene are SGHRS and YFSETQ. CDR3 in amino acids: CASSPAGVRADTQYF. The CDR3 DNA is TGCGCCAGCAGCCCGGCCGGGGTTCGAGCAGATACGCAGTATTTT.

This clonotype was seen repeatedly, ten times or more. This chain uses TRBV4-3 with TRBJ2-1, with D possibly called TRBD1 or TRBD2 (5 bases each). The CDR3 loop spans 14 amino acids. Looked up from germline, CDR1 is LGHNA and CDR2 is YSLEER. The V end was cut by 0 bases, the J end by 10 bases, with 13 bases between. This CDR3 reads CASSQESDWGEQFF. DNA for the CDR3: TGCGCCAGCAGCCAAGAATCGGACTGGGGGGAGCAGTTCTTC.

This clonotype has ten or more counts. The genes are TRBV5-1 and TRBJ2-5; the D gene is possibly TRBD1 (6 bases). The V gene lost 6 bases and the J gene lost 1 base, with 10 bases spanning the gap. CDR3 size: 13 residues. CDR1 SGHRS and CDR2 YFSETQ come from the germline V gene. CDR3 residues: CASNGQIQETQYF. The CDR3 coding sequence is TGCGCCAGCAATGGACAGATCCAAGAGACCCAGTACTTC.

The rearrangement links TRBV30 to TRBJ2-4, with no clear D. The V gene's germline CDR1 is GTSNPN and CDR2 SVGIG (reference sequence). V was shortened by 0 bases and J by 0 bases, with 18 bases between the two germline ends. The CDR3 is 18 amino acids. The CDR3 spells CAWSVGIMVDLAKNIQYF. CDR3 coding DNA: TGTGCCTGGAGTGTAGGGATTATGGTAGATCTAGCCAAAAACATTCAGTACTTC.

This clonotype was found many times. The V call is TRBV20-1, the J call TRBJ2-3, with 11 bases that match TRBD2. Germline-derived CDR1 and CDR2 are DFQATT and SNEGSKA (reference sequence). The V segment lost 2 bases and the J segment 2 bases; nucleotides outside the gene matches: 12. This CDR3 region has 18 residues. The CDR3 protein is CSARSAGLAGGHTDTQYF. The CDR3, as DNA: TGCAGTGCTAGAAGCGCCGGGCTAGCGGGGGGTCACACAGATACGCAGTATTTT.

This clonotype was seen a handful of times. The CDR3 spells CASSSGRTNEKLFF. The CDR3 DNA sequence: TGTGCCAGCAGTTCGGGGAGAACTAATGAAAAACTGTTTTTT. V gene TRBV12-3 or TRBV12-4 combines with J gene TRBJ1-4, with unresolved D. Trimming took 4 bases from V and 1 from J, leaving 7 bases between them. This CDR3 has 14 amino acids.

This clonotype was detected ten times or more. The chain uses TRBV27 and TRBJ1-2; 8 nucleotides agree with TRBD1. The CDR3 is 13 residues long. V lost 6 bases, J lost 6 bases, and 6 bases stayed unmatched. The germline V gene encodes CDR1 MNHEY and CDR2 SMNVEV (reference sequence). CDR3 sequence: CASRRTGRDGYTF. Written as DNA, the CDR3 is TGTGCCAGCAGGCGGACAGGGAGGGATGGCTACACCTTC.

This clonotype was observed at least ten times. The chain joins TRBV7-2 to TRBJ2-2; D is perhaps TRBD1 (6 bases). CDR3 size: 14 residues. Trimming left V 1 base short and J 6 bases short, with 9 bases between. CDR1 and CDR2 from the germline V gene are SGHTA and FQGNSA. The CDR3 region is CASSLDRAAGELFF. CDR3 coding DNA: TGTGCCAGCAGCTTAGACAGGGCAGCCGGGGAGCTGTTTTTT.

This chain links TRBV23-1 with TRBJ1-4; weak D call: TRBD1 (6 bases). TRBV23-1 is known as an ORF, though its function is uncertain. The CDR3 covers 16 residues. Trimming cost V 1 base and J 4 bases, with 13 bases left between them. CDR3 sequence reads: CASSQFFGQRNEKLFF. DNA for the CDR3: TGCGCCAGCAGTCAATTTTTCGGACAGCGTAATGAAAAACTGTTTTTT.

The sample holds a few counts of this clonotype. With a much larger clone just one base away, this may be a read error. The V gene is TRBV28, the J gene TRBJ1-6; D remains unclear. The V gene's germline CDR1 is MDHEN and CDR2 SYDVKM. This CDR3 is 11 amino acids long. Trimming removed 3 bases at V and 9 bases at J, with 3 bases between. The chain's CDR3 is CASSFGSPLHF. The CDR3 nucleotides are TGTGCCAGCAGTTTCGGTTCACCCCTCCACTTT.

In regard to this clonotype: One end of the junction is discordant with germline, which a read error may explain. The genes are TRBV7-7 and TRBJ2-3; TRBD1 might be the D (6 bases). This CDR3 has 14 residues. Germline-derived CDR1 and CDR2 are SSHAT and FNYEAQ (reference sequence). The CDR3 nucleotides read TGTGCTAGCAGCTTAGGACAGTTCACAGATGCGCAGTATTTT. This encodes CASSLGQFTDAQYF. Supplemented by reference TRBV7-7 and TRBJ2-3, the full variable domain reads GAGVSQSPRYKVTKRGQDVTLRCDPISSHATLYWYQQALGQGPEFLTYFNYEAQPDKSGLPSDRFSAERPEGSISTLTIQRTEQRDSAMYRCASSLGQFTDAQYFGPGTRLTVL.

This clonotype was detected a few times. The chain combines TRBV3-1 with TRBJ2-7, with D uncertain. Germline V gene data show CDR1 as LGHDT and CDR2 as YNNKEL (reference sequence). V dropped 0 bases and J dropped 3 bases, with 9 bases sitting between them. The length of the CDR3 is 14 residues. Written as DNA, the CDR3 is TGTGCCAGCAGCCAAGAAATCTCTTACTACGAGCAGTACTTC. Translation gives CASSQEISYYEQYF.

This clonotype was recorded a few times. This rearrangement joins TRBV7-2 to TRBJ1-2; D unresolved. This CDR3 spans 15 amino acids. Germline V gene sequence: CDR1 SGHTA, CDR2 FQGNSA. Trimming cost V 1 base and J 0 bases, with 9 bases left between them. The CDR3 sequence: CASSLGGRANYGYTF. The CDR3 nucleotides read TGTGCCAGCAGCTTAGGAGGGCGGGCTAACTATGGCTACACCTTC. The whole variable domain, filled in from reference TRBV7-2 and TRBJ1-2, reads GAGVSQSPSNKVTEKGKDVELRCDPISGHTALYWYRQSLGQGLEFLIYFQGNSAPDKSGLPSDRFSAERTGGSVSTLTIQRTQQEDSAVYLCASSLGGRANYGYTFGSGTRLTVV.

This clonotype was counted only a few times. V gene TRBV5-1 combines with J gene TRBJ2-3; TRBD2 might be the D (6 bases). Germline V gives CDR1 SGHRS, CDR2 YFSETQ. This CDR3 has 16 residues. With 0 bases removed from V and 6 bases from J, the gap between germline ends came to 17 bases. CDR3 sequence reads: CASSLVGRGTTDTQYF. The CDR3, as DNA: TGCGCCAGCAGCTTGGTTGGGCGCGGGACGACGGATACGCAGTATTTT.

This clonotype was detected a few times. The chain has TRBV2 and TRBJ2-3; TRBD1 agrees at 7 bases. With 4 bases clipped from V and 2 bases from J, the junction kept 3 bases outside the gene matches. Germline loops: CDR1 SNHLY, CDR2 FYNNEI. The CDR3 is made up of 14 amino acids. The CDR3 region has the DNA TGTGCCAGCAGTGTGGGGACAGCCACAGATACGCAGTATTTT. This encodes CASSVGTATDTQYF.

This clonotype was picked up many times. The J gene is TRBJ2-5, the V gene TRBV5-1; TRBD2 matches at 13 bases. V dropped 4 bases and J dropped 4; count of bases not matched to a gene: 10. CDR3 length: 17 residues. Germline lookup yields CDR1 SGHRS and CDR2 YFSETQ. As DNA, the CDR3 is TGCGCCAGCAGCCGAGGACAGGGACTAGCGGGGTTAGAGACCCAGTACTTC. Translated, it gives CASSRGQGLAGLETQYF.

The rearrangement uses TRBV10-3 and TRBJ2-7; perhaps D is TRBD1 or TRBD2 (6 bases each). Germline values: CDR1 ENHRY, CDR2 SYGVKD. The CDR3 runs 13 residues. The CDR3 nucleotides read TGTGCCGTCAGTTTGCTCGGGGGCCGCGAGCAGTACGTC. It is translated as CAVSLLGGREQYV.

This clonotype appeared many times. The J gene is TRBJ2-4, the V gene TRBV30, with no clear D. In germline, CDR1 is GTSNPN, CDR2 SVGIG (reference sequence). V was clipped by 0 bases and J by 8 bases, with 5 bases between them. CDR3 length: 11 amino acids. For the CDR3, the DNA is TGTGCCTGGAGTGTGAGTTACATTCAGTACTTC. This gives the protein CAWSVSYIQYF. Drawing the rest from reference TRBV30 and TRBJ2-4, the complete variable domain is SQTIHQWPATLVQPVGSPLSLECTVEGTSNPNLYWYRQAAGRGLQLLFYSVGIGQISSEVPQNLSASRPQDRQFILSSKKLLLSDSGFYLCAWSVSYIQYFGAGTRLSVL.

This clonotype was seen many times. CDR3 protein: CSARPGLLWSTNEKLFF. The CDR3 DNA sequence: TGCAGTGCTAGGCCGGGACTCCTCTGGTCCACTAATGAAAAACTGTTTTTT. The chain is built from TRBV20-1 and TRBJ1-4, with TRBD1 as a possible D gene (5 bases). Germline CDR1 reads DFQATT; CDR2 reads SNEGSKA (reference sequence). The CDR3 has 17 residues. V gave up 3 bases and J gave up 2 bases, with 19 bases separating them.

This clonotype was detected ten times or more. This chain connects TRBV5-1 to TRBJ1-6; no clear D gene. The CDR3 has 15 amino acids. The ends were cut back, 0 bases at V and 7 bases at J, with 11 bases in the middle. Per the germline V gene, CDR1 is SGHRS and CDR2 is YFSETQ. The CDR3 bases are TGCGCCAGCAGCTTGGCTTGGGAGGGCAATTCACCCCTCCACTTT. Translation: CASSLAWEGNSPLHF.

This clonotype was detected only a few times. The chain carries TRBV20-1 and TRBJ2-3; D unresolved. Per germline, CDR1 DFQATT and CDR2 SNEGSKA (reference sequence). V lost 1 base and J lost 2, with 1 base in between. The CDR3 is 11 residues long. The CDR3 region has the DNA TGCAGTGCTAGAGCCACAGATACGCAGTATTTT. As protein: CSARATDTQYF.

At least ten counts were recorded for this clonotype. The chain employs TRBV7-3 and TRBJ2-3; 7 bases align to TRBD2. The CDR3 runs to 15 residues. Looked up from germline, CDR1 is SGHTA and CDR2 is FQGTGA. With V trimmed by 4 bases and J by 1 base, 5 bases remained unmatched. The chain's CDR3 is CASSSYAGGTDTQYF. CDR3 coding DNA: TGTGCCAGCAGCTCCTACGCGGGGGGCACAGATACGCAGTATTTT.